This T cell receptor (beta chain) was recovered during a study of identical twins. Only healthy Caucasians were enrolled as donors. This clonotype has only a few counts. At one end the junction does not follow the germline gene, possibly because of a read error. The CDR3 is 15 amino acids. CDR1 and CDR2 (germline): MNHNS, SASEGT. TCRdb independently ran MiXCR on the 5' RACE reads; one entry per CDR3 protein. The profile shows 470,000 or so distinct CDR3 sequences, 20% to 25% of them singletons. These sequences were also reported in another study, on T cells expressing NK-cell markers. As that report states: What restricted sorting to alpha-beta TCR T cells in several experiments was an anti-gamma-delta TCR antibody. NKG2C+ dominant clonotypes from several donors made up roughly 1.0-7.5% of CD8+ T cells.

This TCR came from a woman between 18 and 29 years old in good health. This sequence joins TRBV6-1 and TRBJ2-1, with 7 bases aligning to TRBD2. Sequencing was done on a sample of CD4+ T cells sorted from blood. CDR3 sequence: CASSKAGLRFNEQFF. DNA of the CDR3: TGTGCCAGCAGTAAAGCGGGACTCCGATTCAATGAGCAGTTCTTC.